This paragraph reports one T cell receptor beta chain. What it binds is unknown. The sample is drawn from a study of T-cell reconstitution after alpha-beta-depleted transplantation in children. Study-level points and caveats: Several hundred expanded graft clones reportedly gave rise to the alpha-beta T cells present about two months after transplant. T-cell counts and diversity at one year post-transplant came mainly from newly produced T cells.

This sample's TCRbeta library carried unique molecular identifier barcodes. MiXCR was run by TCRdb on the PCR reads, yielding one entry per CDR3 protein. The sample lists approximately 980,000 distinct CDR3 sequences; about 29% were seen once. CDR3 size: 13 residues. Germline CDR1 is SGHVS and CDR2 is FQNEAQ. V lost 5 bases, J lost 2 bases, and 10 bases lay in between. This sequence joins TRBV7-8 and TRBJ2-7; TRBD1 might be the D (5 bases). The receptor was isolated from a boy younger than two who had a stem cell transplant for SCID, so the T cells may come from the graft donor. Material: PBMCs, mostly from graft donor cells, obtained 360 days after TCRalphabeta/CD19-depleted stem cell transplant. CDR3 nucleotide sequence: TGTGCCAGCAGCCGCCCGGACACCTACGAGCAGTACTTC. Its protein is CASSRPDTYEQYF. Using reference TRBV7-8 and TRBJ2-7 for the parts outside the CDR3, the full variable domain is GAGVSQSPRYKVAKRGQDVALRCDPISGHVSLFWYQQALGQGPEFLTYFQNEAQLDKSGLPSDRFFAERPEGSVSTLKIQRTQQEDSAVYLCASSRPDTYEQYFGPGTRLTVT.